Sequencing of this T cell receptor beta chain was carried out in a study of response to subunit inactivated influenza vaccine. Study-level findings and limits: The authors suggested that few new T cells are recruited per seasonal influenza vaccination.

TCRdb ran MiXCR on the RT-PCR reads and lists one entry per CDR3 protein. The table lists 500,000 or so distinct CDR3 sequences, 16% of them singletons. Concerning this clonotype: Its antigen is undetermined.

Trimming shortened V by 6 bases and J by 0 bases, and 11 bases separated the two germline ends. The CDR3 runs 14 residues. The specimen was CD4+ T cells sorted from PBMCs, collected roughly 24 months after vaccination. The TCR comes from a man between 50 and 75 years old who received an inactivated influenza vaccine. The V call is TRBV12-3 or TRBV12-4, the J call TRBJ1-1; TRBD1 might be the D (5 bases). The CDR3 region has the DNA TGTGCCAGCAGCCGGGGACGGGTGAACACTGAAGCTTTCTTT. Its translation is CASSRGRVNTEAFF.